This TCR beta chain originates from a study of cytomegalovirus exposure and HLA in healthy donors. Background on the study: About 85 million unique TCR sequences came from HLA-typed donors in an early release.

Remarks on this clone: The antigen remains undetermined.

Broader study findings: Later findings reportedly placed an Asian-associated ancestry cluster below the approximately 620-donor mean for N-insertions.

Germline V gene data show CDR1 as SGHVS and CDR2 as FQNEAQ. Trimming left V 5 bases short and J 7 bases short, with 8 bases between. The CDR3 runs 12 residues. PCR involved 60 Vbeta and 13 Jbeta primers. Repertoires were generated with immunoSEQ multiplex PCR, while TCRdb's copy carries only in-frame clones and drops some. The top ten hold roughly 12% of the sample, which has about 140,000 clones, more than 70% seen once. Material for sequencing was PBMCs. This TCR was sampled from a man younger than 35 in good health and CMV-seropositive. The J gene is TRBJ1-4, the V gene TRBV7-8, with TRBD1 as a possible D gene (5 bases). DNA of the CDR3: TGTGCCAGCAGCCTCGGGGGTGAAAAACTGTTTTTT. This codes for CASSLGGEKLFF.